This is a list of T cell receptor beta chains from one sample in a study of cytomegalovirus exposure and HLA in healthy donors. Some clones are missing from TCRdb's copy, which holds only in-frame ones; the method was immunoSEQ multiplex PCR. Of fewer than 200,000 clones listed, more than 75% are singletons. Sequencing was done on a sample of PBMCs. These receptor sequences come from a man aged 25-45 years in good health and CMV-seropositive. Each CDR3 is given with its conserved first and last residue. The D gene is left open where the match is weak. Clone size is shown for a subset of rows, as once, few, many or a class of expanded clone.

clone_size	v_call	d_call	j_call	cdr3_aa	cdr3_nt
once	TRBV29-1	TRBD1	TRBJ2-7	CSVGDRGLYEQYF	TGCAGCGTTGGGGACAGGGGGCTGTACGAGCAGTACTTC
.	TRBV19	TRBD1	TRBJ1-2	CASSIPGTEDNYGYTF	TGTGCCAGTAGTATCCCCGGGACAGAGGATAACTATGGCTACACCTTC
.	TRBV7-2	.	TRBJ1-2	CASSLAGPRGAGYTF	TGTGCCAGCAGCTTAGCGGGCCCCCGGGGTGCTGGCTACACCTTC
once	TRBV16	TRBD1	TRBJ1-5	CASSREGQGNQPQHF	TGTGCCAGCAGCCGGGAGGGACAGGGCAATCAGCCCCAGCATTTT
.	TRBV5-4	TRBD1	TRBJ1-1	CASSLDRGLDTEAFF	TGTGCCAGCAGCTTGGACAGGGGGCTGGACACTGAAGCTTTCTTT
once	TRBV5-4	TRBD1	TRBJ1-2	CASSLGQLINGYTF	TGTGCCAGCAGCCTGGGACAGCTGATTAATGGCTACACCTTC
.	TRBV6-4	.	TRBJ2-2	CASSSGLNTGELFF	TGTGCCAGCAGTTCGGGACTGAACACCGGGGAGCTGTTTTTT
.	TRBV28	.	TRBJ1-5	CASGLLRDQPQHF	TGTGCATCGGGACTACTTAGGGATCAGCCCCAGCATTTT
once	TRBV15	TRBD2	TRBJ2-3	CATSRDSGRADTQYF	TGTGCCACCAGCAGAGATAGCGGGAGAGCAGATACGCAGTATTTT
.	TRBV5-1	TRBD2	TRBJ2-1	CASSPSGLTANNEQFF	TGCGCCAGCAGCCCGTCGGGACTAACGGCGAACAATGAGCAGTTCTTC
.	TRBV10-3	TRBD2	TRBJ2-7	CAIRAGLAGNNEQYF	TGTGCCATCAGAGCGGGACTAGCGGGAAACAACGAGCAGTACTTC
once	TRBV5-1	TRBD1	TRBJ1-2	CASSLAPLDRDDGYTF	TGCGCCAGCAGCTTGGCCCCCCTAGACAGGGATGATGGCTACACCTTC
.	TRBV7-9	.	TRBJ1-2	CASSFWVGGIVGYTF	TGTGCCAGCAGCTTTTGGGTGGGAGGGATCGTTGGCTACACCTTC
few	TRBV5-1	.	TRBJ2-2	CASTQYTGELFF	TGCGCCAGCACACAGTACACCGGGGAGCTGTTTTTT
.	TRBV13	TRBD2	TRBJ2-1	CASSFPLAGGADEQFF	TGTGCCAGCAGCTTTCCCCTAGCGGGCGGGGCCGATGAGCAGTTCTTC
once	TRBV5-1	.	TRBJ1-6	CASSLSPGAGGNSPLHF	TGCGCCAGCAGCTTGTCTCCAGGGGCGGGCGGTAATTCACCCCTCCACTTT
.	TRBV7-9	.	TRBJ2-1	CASSRSGNEQFF	TGTGCCAGCAGCCGTTCGGGCAATGAGCAGTTCTTC
.	TRBV11-2	.	TRBJ1-2	CASSLGRHVGYTF	TGTGCCAGCAGCTTAGGCCGACATGTAGGATACACCTTC
.	TRBV7-2	TRBD2	TRBJ2-2	CASSLPSGSIGELFF	TGTGCCAGCAGCTTACCTAGCGGGAGTATCGGGGAGCTGTTTTTT
.	TRBV27	.	TRBJ1-5	CASSLGGVGNQPQHF	TGTGCCAGCAGTTTAGGGGGGGTGGGCAATCAGCCCCAGCATTTT
once	TRBV18	TRBD1	TRBJ1-4	CASSRTGTGDFTNEKLFF	TGTGCCAGCTCACGAACCGGGACAGGGGATTTCACTAATGAAAAACTGTTTTTT
.	TRBV29-1	TRBD1	TRBJ1-4	CSVLGGTGDEKLFF	TGCAGCGTTCTAGGGGGAACAGGGGATGAAAAACTGTTTTTT
once	TRBV9	TRBD1	TRBJ2-2	CASTNHRGDTGELFF	TGTGCCAGCACCAACCACAGGGGAGACACCGGGGAGCTGTTTTTT
once	TRBV11-1	.	TRBJ1-5	CASSLGGEGNQPQHF	TGTGCCAGCAGCTTAGGCGGCGAAGGCAATCAGCCCCAGCATTTT
.	TRBV6-5	.	TRBJ1-2	CASSPMGHRNGYTF	TGTGCCAGCAGTCCCATGGGACACCGAAATGGCTACACCTTC
few	TRBV5-1	TRBD1	TRBJ1-2	CASSHDRGRGYTF	TGCGCCAGCAGCCACGACAGGGGACGTGGCTACACCTTC
.	TRBV19	TRBD1	TRBJ1-5	CASTERGGASSQPQHF	TGTGCCAGTACCGAGAGAGGGGGCGCGTCCAGTCAGCCCCAGCATTTT
few	TRBV7-2	.	TRBJ1-4	CASSLDSSPSRLFF	TGTGCCAGCAGCTTAGATAGCAGCCCTAGCAGACTGTTTTTT
.	TRBV6-6	.	TRBJ2-1	CASSPIRRGSYNEQFF	TGTGCCAGCAGCCCCATCCGGCGGGGCTCCTACAATGAGCAGTTCTTC
once	TRBV13	.	TRBJ2-1	CASSAGRRYNEQFF	TGTGCCAGCAGCGCGGGACGCCGTTACAATGAGCAGTTCTTC
.	TRBV6-1	TRBD1	TRBJ2-7	CASSEAGTGQTYEQYF	TGTGCCAGCAGTGAAGCCGGGACAGGCCAAACCTACGAGCAGTACTTC
.	TRBV9	TRBD1	TRBJ2-1	CASSVGGTGDNEQFF	TGTGCCAGCAGCGTAGGAGGGACAGGGGACAATGAGCAGTTCTTC